This T cell receptor beta chain was documented in a study of cytomegalovirus exposure and HLA in healthy donors. Notes on the study in general: In vitro, a few CMV-associated chains proved specific for CMV antigens. Subsequent analysis showed first-cohort TCR clusters tending to co-occur in some 120 validation repertoires. Most observed TCR sequences were rare, whereas some public TCRs were detected in many donors. Listed as cytomegalovirus-associated were 150 or so TCR beta chains.

Some clones are missing from TCRdb's copy, which holds only in-frame ones; the method was immunoSEQ multiplex PCR. The sample holds about 120,000 clones, roughly 90% seen once. About this clone itself: Antigen unknown.

The V segment lost 4 bases and the J segment 12 bases; nucleotides outside the gene matches: 9. Germline V CDR1 and CDR2: SQVTM, ANQGSEA. The CDR3 extends over 12 amino acids. Input material: PBMCs. This clonotype originated in a woman in her late teens or twenties in good health and CMV-seropositive. The chain combines TRBV29-1 with TRBJ1-1, with 9 bases that match TRBD1. CDR3: CSVVDGQGRTFF. DNA of the CDR3: TGCAGCGTTGTAGATGGACAGGGGCGAACTTTCTTT. Using reference TRBV29-1 and TRBJ1-1 for the parts outside the CDR3, the full variable domain is SAVISQKPSRDICQRGTSLTIQCQVDSQVTMMFWYRQQPGQSLTLIATANQGSEATYESGFVIDKFPISRPNLTFSTLTVSNMSPEDSSIYLCSVVDGQGRTFFGQGTRLTVV.